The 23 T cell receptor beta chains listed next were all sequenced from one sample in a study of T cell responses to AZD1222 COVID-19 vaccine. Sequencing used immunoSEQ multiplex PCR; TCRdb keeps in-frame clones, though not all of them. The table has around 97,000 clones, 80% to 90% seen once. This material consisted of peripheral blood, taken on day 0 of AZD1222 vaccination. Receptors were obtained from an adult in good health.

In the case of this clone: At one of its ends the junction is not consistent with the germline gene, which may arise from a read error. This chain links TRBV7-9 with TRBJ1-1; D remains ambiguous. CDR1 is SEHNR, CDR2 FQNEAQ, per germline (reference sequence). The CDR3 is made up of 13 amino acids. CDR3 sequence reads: CASSVSLNAEAFF. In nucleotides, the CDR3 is TGTGCCAGCAGCGTTTCCCTGAACGCTGAAGCTTTCTTT. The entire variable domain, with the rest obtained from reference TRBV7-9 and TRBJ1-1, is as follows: DTGVSQNPRHKITKRGQNVTFRCDPISEHNRLYWYRQTLGQGPEFLTYFQNEAQLEKSRLLSDRFSAERPKGSFSTLEIQRTEQGDSAMYLCASSVSLNAEAFFGQGTRLTVV.

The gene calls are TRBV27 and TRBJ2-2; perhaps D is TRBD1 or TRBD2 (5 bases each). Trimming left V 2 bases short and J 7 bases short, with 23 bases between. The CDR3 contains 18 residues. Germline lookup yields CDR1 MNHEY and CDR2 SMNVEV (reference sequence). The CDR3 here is CASSLASGTGDRGGELFF. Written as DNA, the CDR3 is TGTGCCAGCAGTTTAGCTTCCGGGACCGGGGATAGGGGCGGGGAGCTGTTTTTT.

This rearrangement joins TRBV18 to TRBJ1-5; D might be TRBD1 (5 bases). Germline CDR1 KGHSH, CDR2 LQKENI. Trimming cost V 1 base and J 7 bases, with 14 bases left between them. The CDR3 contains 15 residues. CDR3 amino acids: CASSPRLGVGQPQHF. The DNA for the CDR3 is TGTGCCAGCTCACCACGCCTGGGGGTAGGGCAGCCCCAGCATTTT. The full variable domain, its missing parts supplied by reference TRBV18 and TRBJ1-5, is NAGVMQNPRHLVRRRGQEARLRCSPMKGHSHVYWYRQLPEEGLKFMVYLQKENIIDESGMPKERFSAEFPKEGPSILRIQQVVRGDSAAYFCASSPRLGVGQPQHFGDGTRLSIL.

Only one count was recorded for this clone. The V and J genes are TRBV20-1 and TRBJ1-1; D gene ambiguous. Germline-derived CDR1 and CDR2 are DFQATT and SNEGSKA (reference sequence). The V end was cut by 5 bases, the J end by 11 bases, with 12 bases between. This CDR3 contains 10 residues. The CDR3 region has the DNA TGCAGTGCTGGGGTAGTGGGGGCTTTCTTT. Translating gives CSAGVVGAFF.

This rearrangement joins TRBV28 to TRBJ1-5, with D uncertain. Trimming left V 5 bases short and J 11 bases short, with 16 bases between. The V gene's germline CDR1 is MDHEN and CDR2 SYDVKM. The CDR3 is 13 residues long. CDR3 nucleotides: TGTGCCAGCAGTCCTCCTCATGGAGTTGCCCAGCATTTT. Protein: CASSPPHGVAQHF.

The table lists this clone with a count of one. CDR3 region: CASSPGWTGTEAFF. In nucleotides, the CDR3 is TGTGCCAGCAGCCCAGGGTGGACGGGCACTGAAGCTTTCTTT. The gene calls are TRBV6-5 and TRBJ1-1; D perhaps matches TRBD1 (5 bases). The germline V gene has CDR1 MNHEY and CDR2 SVGAGI. This CDR3 contains 14 residues. V was pared by 6 bases and J by 4 bases, with 15 bases between.

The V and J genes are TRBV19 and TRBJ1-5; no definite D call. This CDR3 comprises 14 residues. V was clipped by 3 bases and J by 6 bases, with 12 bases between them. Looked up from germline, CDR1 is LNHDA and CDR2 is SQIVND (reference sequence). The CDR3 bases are TGTGCCAGTAGTATGGACCACAAGGGTCAGCCCCAGCATTTT. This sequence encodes CASSMDHKGQPQHF.

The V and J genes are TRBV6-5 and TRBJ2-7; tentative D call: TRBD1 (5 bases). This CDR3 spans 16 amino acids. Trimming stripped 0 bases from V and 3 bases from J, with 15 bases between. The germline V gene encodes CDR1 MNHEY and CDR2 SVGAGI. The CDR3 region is CASSYSGQGFSYEQYF. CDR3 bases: TGTGCCAGCAGTTACTCGGGGCAGGGCTTCAGCTACGAGCAGTACTTC.

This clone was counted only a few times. Here the CDR3 reads CAITGQVGTDTQYF. DNA of the CDR3: TGTGCCATCACCGGACAGGTTGGCACAGATACGCAGTATTTT. The V gene is TRBV10-3, the J gene TRBJ2-3; 7 positions agree with TRBD1. Germline V gene lookup returns CDR1 ENHRY and CDR2 SYGVKD. The V gene end was trimmed by 7 bases and the J gene end by 1 base; junction bases not matched to a gene: 5. This CDR3 region has 14 residues.

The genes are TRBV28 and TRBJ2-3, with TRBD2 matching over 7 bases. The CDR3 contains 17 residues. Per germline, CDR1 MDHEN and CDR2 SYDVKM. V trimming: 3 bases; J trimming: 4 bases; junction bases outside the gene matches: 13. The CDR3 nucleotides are TGTGCCAGCAGTTTTCCCCCTGGGCGGGAGACGTCAGATACGCAGTATTTT. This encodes CASSFPPGRETSDTQYF.

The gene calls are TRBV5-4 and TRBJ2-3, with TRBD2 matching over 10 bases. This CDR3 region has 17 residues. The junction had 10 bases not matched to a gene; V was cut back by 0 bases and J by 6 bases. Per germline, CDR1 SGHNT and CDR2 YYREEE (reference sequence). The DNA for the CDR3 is TGTGCCAGCAGCTTGGGGCTGAGCGGGGGGGGCCGGGATACGCAGTATTTT. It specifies CASSLGLSGGGRDTQYF.

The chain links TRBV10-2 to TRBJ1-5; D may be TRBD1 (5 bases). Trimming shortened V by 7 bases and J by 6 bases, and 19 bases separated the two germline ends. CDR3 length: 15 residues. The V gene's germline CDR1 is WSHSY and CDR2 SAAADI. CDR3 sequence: CASTTGTTSFQPQHF. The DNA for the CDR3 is TGCGCCAGCACGACGGGGACGACCTCCTTTCAGCCCCAGCATTTT.

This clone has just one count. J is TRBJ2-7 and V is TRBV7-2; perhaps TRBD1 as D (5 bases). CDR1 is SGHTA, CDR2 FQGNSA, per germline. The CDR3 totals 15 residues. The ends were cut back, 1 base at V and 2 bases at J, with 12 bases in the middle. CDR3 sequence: CASSLGGDRAYEQYF. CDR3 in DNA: TGTGCCAGCAGCTTAGGGGGTGACAGAGCCTACGAGCAGTACTTC. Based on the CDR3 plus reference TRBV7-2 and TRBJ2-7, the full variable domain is GAGVSQSPSNKVTEKGKDVELRCDPISGHTALYWYRQSLGQGLEFLIYFQGNSAPDKSGLPSDRFSAERTGGSVSTLTIQRTQQEDSAVYLCASSLGGDRAYEQYFGPGTRLTVT.

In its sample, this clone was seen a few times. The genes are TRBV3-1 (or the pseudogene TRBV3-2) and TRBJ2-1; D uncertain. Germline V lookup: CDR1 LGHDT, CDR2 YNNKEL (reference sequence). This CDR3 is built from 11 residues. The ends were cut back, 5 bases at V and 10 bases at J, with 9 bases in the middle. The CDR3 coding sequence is TGTGCCAGCAGCTTAGAACGGGAGCAGTTCTTC. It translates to CASSLEREQFF.

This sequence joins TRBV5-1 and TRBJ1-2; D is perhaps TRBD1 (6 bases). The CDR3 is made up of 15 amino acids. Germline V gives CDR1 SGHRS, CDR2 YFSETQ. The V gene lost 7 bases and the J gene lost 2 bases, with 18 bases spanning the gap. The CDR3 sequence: CASSVGGSENYGYTF. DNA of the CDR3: TGCGCCAGCTCAGTAGGGGGGTCAGAAAACTATGGCTACACCTTC.

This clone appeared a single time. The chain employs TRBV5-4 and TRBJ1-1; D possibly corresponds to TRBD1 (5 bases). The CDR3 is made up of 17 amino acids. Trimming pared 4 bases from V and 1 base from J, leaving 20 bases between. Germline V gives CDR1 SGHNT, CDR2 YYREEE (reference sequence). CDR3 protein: CASSPTKFSGQNTEAFF. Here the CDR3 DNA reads TGTGCCAGCAGCCCTACTAAATTTTCAGGGCAGAACACTGAAGCTTTCTTT.

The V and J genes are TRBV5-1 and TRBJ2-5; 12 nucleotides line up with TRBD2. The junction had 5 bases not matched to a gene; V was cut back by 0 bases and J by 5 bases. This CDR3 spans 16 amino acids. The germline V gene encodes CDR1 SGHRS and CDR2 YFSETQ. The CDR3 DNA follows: TGCGCCAGCAGCTTGGCTAGCGGGGGGGGCCTGGAGACCCAGTACTTC. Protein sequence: CASSLASGGGLETQYF.

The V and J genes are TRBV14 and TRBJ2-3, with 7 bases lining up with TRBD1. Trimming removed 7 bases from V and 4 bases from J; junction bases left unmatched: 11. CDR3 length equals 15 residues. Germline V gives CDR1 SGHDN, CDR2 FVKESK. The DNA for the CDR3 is TGTGCCAGCACCCGAACAGGGGCCGGAGCAGATACGCAGTATTTT. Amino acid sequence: CASTRTGAGADTQYF.

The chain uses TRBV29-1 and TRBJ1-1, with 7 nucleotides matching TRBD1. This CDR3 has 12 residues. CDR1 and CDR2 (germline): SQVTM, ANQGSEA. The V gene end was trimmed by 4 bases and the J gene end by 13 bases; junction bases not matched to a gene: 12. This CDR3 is CSVVGRGVRVFF. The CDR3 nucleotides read TGCAGCGTTGTAGGCAGGGGGGTTAGGGTTTTCTTT.

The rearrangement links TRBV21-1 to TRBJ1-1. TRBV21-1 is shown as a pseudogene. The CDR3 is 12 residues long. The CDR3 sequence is CASSKKDGEAFF. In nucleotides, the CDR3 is TGTGCCAGCAGCAAAAAGGATGGTGAAGCTTTCTTT.

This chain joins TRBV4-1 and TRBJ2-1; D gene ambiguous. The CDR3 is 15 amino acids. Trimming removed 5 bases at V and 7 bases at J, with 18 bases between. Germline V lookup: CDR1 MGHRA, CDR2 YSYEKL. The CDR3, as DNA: TGCGCCAGCAGCAACCCGGTACGGCTGGGGAATGAGCAGTTCTTC. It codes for CASSNPVRLGNEQFF.

The CDR3: CAISESGSVVYGYTF. CDR3 DNA: TGTGCCATCAGTGAGTCCGGCAGTGTCGTCTATGGCTACACCTTC. The chain links TRBV10-3 to TRBJ1-2; D unclear. Germline CDR1 ENHRY, CDR2 SYGVKD. This CDR3 is 15 amino acids long. Trimming shortened V by 0 bases and J by 4 bases, and 12 bases separated the two germline ends.

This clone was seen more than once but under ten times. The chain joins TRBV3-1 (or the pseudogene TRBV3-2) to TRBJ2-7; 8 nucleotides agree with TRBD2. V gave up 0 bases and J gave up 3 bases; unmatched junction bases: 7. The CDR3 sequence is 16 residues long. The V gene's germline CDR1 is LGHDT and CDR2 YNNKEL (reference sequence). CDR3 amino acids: CASSQDVSGGFYEQYF. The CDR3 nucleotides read TGTGCCAGCAGCCAAGATGTAAGCGGGGGTTTCTACGAGCAGTACTTC.